A single sample gave rise to the 2 T cell receptor beta chains below, sequenced in a study of tumor-infiltrating lymphocytes in primary liver carcinoma. Using a constant-region primer together with ProtoScript II reverse transcriptase, TCR beta cDNA was made from 500 ng of total RNA. Libraries for TCR beta were built through three nested multiplex PCR rounds, which together made up a slightly modified ARM-PCR procedure. The opening two PCR rounds, roughly 11 cycles each, paired TRBV1-TRBV30 forward primers with a C-beta reverse primer. TCRdb re-analysed the multiplex PCR reads in MiXCR, keeping a single row per CDR3 protein. The table has about 35,000 distinct CDR3 sequences, roughly 80% seen once. Each 20-30 mg portion of unsorted bulk tissue served as the source for co-extraction of RNA and DNA. Sequenced sample: liver tumor tissue from sampling region 4. This sample's subset: tumor region T4, right-lateral pole. These receptors all come from a man in his forties or fifties with primary liver carcinoma and hepatitis B virus infection.

A note on this clonotype: A junction boundary mismatches the germline segment, possibly from a read error. The rearrangement uses TRBV5-1 and TRBJ2-7; D might be TRBD2 (7 bases). Germline CDR1 is SGHRS and CDR2 is YFSETQ. The CDR3 runs 10 residues. In DNA, the CDR3 is TGCGCCAGCAGCTCGATGGGAGGGGGCTTC. This sequence encodes CASSSMGGGF. Combining the CDR3 with reference TRBV5-1 and TRBJ2-7 gives the whole variable domain KAGVTQTPRYLIKTRGQQVTLSCSPISGHRSVSWYQQTPGQGLQFLFEYFSETQRNKGNFPGRFSGRQFSNSRSEMNVSTLELGDSALYLCASSSMGGGFGPGTRLTVT.

Note on this clonotype: This may stem from a read error, because a much larger clone lies one nucleotide away. For the CDR3, the DNA is TGTGCCAGCTCGGCCGTGGATGAGCAGTACTTC. Its translation: CASSAVDEQYF. The chain uses TRBV18 and TRBJ2-1; D unclear. With the DNA end fitting TRBJ2-7 better, the J assignment may be wrong. The germline V gene has CDR1 KGHSH and CDR2 LQKENI. CDR3 length equals 11 residues.